The next 7 T cell receptor beta chains were all read from a single sample in a study of OX40 agonist ivuxolimab in advanced cancers. The method was immunoSEQ multiplex PCR; TCRdb's version includes in-frame clones alone and lacks a portion of them. The table records 25,000 or so clones, approximately 89% of them present only once. The sequencing used CD4+ or CD8+ T cells sorted from blood, collected in a trial of the OX40 agonist ivuxolimab. The receptors were sampled from an adult with an advanced solid tumor such as melanoma, head and neck, liver or kidney cancer.

This chain uses TRBV18 with TRBJ2-3; the match to TRBD1 covers 8 bases. Germline values: CDR1 KGHSH, CDR2 LQKENI. V shed 9 bases, J shed 4 bases, and the junction held 6 bases outside the gene matches. The CDR3 is made up of 13 amino acids. The CDR3 coding sequence is TGTGCCAGTTCCCGGACAGGGTCAGATACGCAGTATTTT. This sequence encodes CASSRTGSDTQYF. The full variable domain, its missing parts supplied by reference TRBV18 and TRBJ2-3, is NAGVMQNPRHLVRRRGQEARLRCSPMKGHSHVYWYRQLPEEGLKFMVYLQKENIIDESGMPKERFSAEFPKEGPSILRIQQVVRGDSAAYFCASSRTGSDTQYFGPGTRLTVL.

J is TRBJ1-6 and V is TRBV5-1; perhaps TRBD1 as D (5 bases). Germline V gene data show CDR1 as SGHRS and CDR2 as YFSETQ. This CDR3 contains 17 residues. Trimming pared 0 bases from V and 4 bases from J, leaving 14 bases between. The CDR3 nucleotides read TGCGCCAGCAGCTTGGGTCCCGGGGGTCTGTATAATTCACCCCTCCACTTT. Translation gives CASSLGPGGLYNSPLHF.

V usage is TRBV19 and J usage is TRBJ2-1, with 7 bases matching TRBD2. CDR3 length equals 16 residues. V shed 7 bases, J shed 1 base, and the junction held 10 bases outside the gene matches. CDR1 is LNHDA and CDR2 is SQIVND in the germline V gene (reference sequence). In DNA, the CDR3 is TGTGCCAGTACCCCCCAACTAGCGATTTCCTACAATGAGCAGTTCTTC. Amino acid sequence: CASTPQLAISYNEQFF.

This sequence joins TRBV18 and TRBJ2-1, with a weak D call TRBD2 (6 bases). The CDR3 has 16 residues. Germline CDR1 and CDR2: KGHSH and LQKENI. Trimming stripped 3 bases from V and 7 bases from J, with 19 bases between. The CDR3 region is CASSPQEGVAENEQFF. CDR3 DNA: TGTGCCAGCTCACCCCAGGAGGGAGTGGCGGAGAATGAGCAGTTCTTC.

This clone was found once. The chain combines TRBV28 with TRBJ2-3; D is unclear. The CDR3 is 11 amino acids. Trimming took off 3 bases at V and 5 bases at J, with 3 bases between the two ends. Germline V gene sequence: CDR1 MDHEN, CDR2 SYDVKM. The CDR3 region is CASSLRDTQYF. As DNA, the CDR3 is TGTGCCAGCAGTTTGCGAGATACGCAGTATTTT.

V usage is TRBV19 and J usage is TRBJ2-3; 13 nucleotides line up with TRBD2. The CDR3 is 16 amino acids. Germline CDR1 LNHDA, CDR2 SQIVND (reference sequence). V lost 6 bases to trimming and J lost 5 bases; unmatched junction nucleotides: 8. Written as DNA, the CDR3 is TGTGCCAGTAGCAGGTTCGGGACTAGCGGGGAAGATACGCAGTATTTT. As protein: CASSRFGTSGEDTQYF.

The chain joins TRBV11-2 to TRBJ2-1, with 10 bases matching TRBD1. CDR1 and CDR2 (germline): SGHAT, FQNNGV. The ends lost 4 bases at V and 1 base at J; junction bases unmatched: 1. CDR3 size: 15 residues. CDR3 DNA: TGTGCCAGCAGCTGGACAGGGGGGTCCTACAATGAGCAGTTCTTC. Encoded protein: CASSWTGGSYNEQFF.